These 15 T cell receptor beta chains share one sample of origin, sequenced in a study of metastatic and nonmetastatic thyroid tumors. MiXCR was used by TCRdb to re-call the PCR reads. The sample holds about 31,000 clones, about 20% seen once. There were no patients who had received any treatment before thyroid surgery. The specimen was blood. Receptor source: a female donor with papillary thyroid cancer or a benign thyroid nodule (not recorded which). Some clones in this sample may be carry-over from other donors' samples.

This clone was seen ten or more times. This sequence joins TRBV6-1 and TRBJ1-4, with a weak D call TRBD1 (5 bases). The germline gives CDR1 MNHNS, CDR2 SASEGT. This CDR3 has 13 amino acids. The germline V and J ends were trimmed by 6 bases and 4 bases, with 9 bases remaining between them. The CDR3 loop reads CASRSGNNEKLFF. CDR3 DNA sequence: TGTGCCAGCAGATCAGGGAATAATGAAAAACTGTTTTTT.

This clone was seen a few times. V usage is TRBV7-9 and J usage is TRBJ2-7; unclear D gene. Germline CDR1 is SEHNR and CDR2 is FQNEAQ (reference sequence). This CDR3 is 11 amino acids long. Trimming removed 5 bases from V and 3 bases from J, with 5 bases in between. The CDR3 nucleotides read TGTGCCAGCAGCCCGCTCTACGAGCAGTACTTC. Translating it yields CASSPLYEQYF.

With respect to this clone: A read error may account for a junction end that differs from germline. This rearrangement joins TRBV27 to TRBJ2-7; D not resolved. CDR1 MNHEY and CDR2 SMNVEV come from the germline V gene (reference sequence). This CDR3 region has 12 residues. CDR3 nucleotide sequence: TGTGCCAGCAGTAGCCCGACCTACGATCAGTACTTC. It specifies CASSSPTYDQYF.

This clone was counted only a few times. This chain joins TRBV27 and TRBJ2-7; 8 bases match TRBD2. The CDR3 has 18 residues. Germline V CDR1 and CDR2: MNHEY, SMNVEV (reference sequence). With 3 bases clipped from V and 0 bases from J, the junction kept 13 bases outside the gene matches. CDR3 loop: CASSLGGTSGDRSYEQYF. DNA for the CDR3: TGTGCCAGCAGTTTGGGGGGAACTAGCGGAGATCGCTCCTACGAGCAGTACTTC.

This clone was seen only a few times. A read error may be the cause here, since a much bigger clone is one base away. The J gene is TRBJ1-4, the V gene TRBV3-1; a weak D match, TRBD1 (5 bases). The CDR3 loop spans 16 amino acids. Trimming removed 5 bases from V and 8 bases from J, with 21 bases in between. CDR1 LGHDT and CDR2 YNNKEL come from the germline V gene (reference sequence). For the CDR3, the DNA is TGTGCCAGCAGCACGCGAACCGGGGGAATGGGGGAAAAACTGTTTTTT. It yields the protein CASSTRTGGMGEKLFF. Variable domain in full (rest from reference TRBV3-1 and TRBJ1-4): DTAVSQTPKYLVTQMGNDKSIKCEQNLGHDTMYWYKQDSKKFLKIMFSYNNKELIINETVPNRFSPKSPDKAHLNLHINSLELGDSAVYFCASSTRTGGMGEKLFFGSGTQLSVL.

There are many counts of this clone. In DNA form, the CDR3 reads TGTGCCAGCAGCGTACCAGGGAATTCACCCCTCCACTTT. As protein: CASSVPGNSPLHF. The J gene is TRBJ1-6, the V gene TRBV9, with a tentative D call TRBD1 (5 bases). The CDR3 runs to 13 residues. The V gene lost 1 base and the J gene lost 7 bases, with 6 bases spanning the gap. Looked up from germline, CDR1 is SGDLS and CDR2 is YYNGEE.

This clone has a count of ten or more. The J gene is TRBJ1-3, the V gene TRBV6-1, with D perhaps matching TRBD1 (5 bases). The CDR3 extends over 15 amino acids. The ends were cut back, 2 bases at V and 3 bases at J, with 11 bases in the middle. Germline assignment: CDR1 MNHNS and CDR2 SASEGT. CDR3 amino acids: CASSETGRGGNTIYF. The DNA of the CDR3 is TGTGCCAGCAGTGAAACGGGACGAGGTGGAAACACCATATATTTT.

This clone was seen repeatedly, ten times or more. The V gene is TRBV28, the J gene TRBJ1-6, with 7 nucleotides matching TRBD1. Per germline, CDR1 MDHEN and CDR2 SYDVKM. The CDR3 runs to 13 residues. V shed 5 bases, J shed 14 bases, and the junction held 9 bases outside the gene matches. As DNA, the CDR3 is TGTGCCAGCAGTCTATCGGACAGGCGATCCCTCCACTTT. This encodes CASSLSDRRSLHF.

The rearrangement joins TRBV11-2 to TRBJ2-3; 7 nucleotides agree with TRBD2. J lost 1 base, V lost 0 bases, and 1 base had no gene match. The CDR3 sequence is 15 residues long. CDR1 and CDR2 from the germline V gene are SGHAT and FQNNGV. The CDR3 loop reads CASSLDAGGTDTQYF. The CDR3 nucleotides are TGTGCCAGCAGCTTAGACGCGGGAGGCACAGATACGCAGTATTTT.

Remarks on this clone: This specimen includes other DNA sequences encoding the same CDR3. The V call is TRBV7-7, the J call TRBJ2-1, with 11 positions matching TRBD2. J gave up 8 bases and V 1 base, and 7 bases lay outside the gene matches. CDR3 length: 16 amino acids. Germline V lookup: CDR1 SSHAT, CDR2 FNYEAQ (reference sequence). This CDR3 reads CASSLGLAGGKDEQFF. CDR3 DNA sequence: TGTGCCAGCAGCTTAGGTCTAGCGGGGGGAAAAGATGAGCAGTTCTTC.

This clone was detected ten times or more. This chain links TRBV19 with TRBJ2-6; the match to TRBD1 covers 8 bases. The junction had 5 bases not matched to a gene; V was cut back by 6 bases and J by 1 base. CDR3 size: 16 residues. Germline CDR1 is LNHDA and CDR2 is SQIVND (reference sequence). CDR3 in amino acids: CASSRTGTSGANVLTF. The CDR3 DNA reads as TGTGCCAGTAGCCGGACAGGGACTTCTGGGGCCAACGTCCTGACTTTC. Variable domain in full (rest from reference TRBV19 and TRBJ2-6): DGGITQSPKYLFRKEGQNVTLSCEQNLNHDAMYWYRQDPGQGLRLIYYSQIVNDFQKGDIAEGYSVSREKKESFPLTVTSAQKNPTAFYLCASSRTGTSGANVLTFGAGSRLTVL.

Note on this clone: With a much larger clone just one base away, this may be a read error. Other DNA variants within this sample encode the same CDR3. The genes are TRBV20-1 and TRBJ1-2, with TRBD1 as a possible D gene (5 bases). Trimming took off 0 bases at V and 4 bases at J, with 33 bases between the two ends. The CDR3 spans 21 residues. CDR1 is DFQATT and CDR2 is SNEGSKA in the germline V gene (reference sequence). DNA of the CDR3: TGCAGTGCTAGAGATTCGTTTTTTCGACTGGTGGGCGGGGGAGATCTCTATGGCTACACCTTC. Encoded protein: CSARDSFFRLVGGGDLYGYTF.

This clone was seen ten or more times. The chain couples TRBV12-3 or TRBV12-4 to TRBJ1-5; D unclear. The CDR3 spans 12 residues. V lost 3 bases to trimming and J lost 5 bases, with 5 bases between them. In nucleotides, the CDR3 is TGTGCCAGCAGTTTGGGTGATCAGCCCCAGCATTTT. Its protein product is CASSLGDQPQHF.

This clone was counted at least ten times. The CDR3 DNA follows: TGTGCCAGCTCACCCGGGACTGGAGATGAAAAACTGTTTTTT. It translates to CASSPGTGDEKLFF. V is TRBV18 and J is TRBJ1-4; the D gene is possibly TRBD1 (5 bases). Trimming shortened V by 3 bases and J by 6 bases, and 11 bases separated the two germline ends. This CDR3 is built from 14 residues. Germline CDR1 KGHSH, CDR2 LQKENI. Filled out from reference TRBV18 and TRBJ1-4, the complete variable domain reads NAGVMQNPRHLVRRRGQEARLRCSPMKGHSHVYWYRQLPEEGLKFMVYLQKENIIDESGMPKERFSAEFPKEGPSILRIQQVVRGDSAAYFCASSPGTGDEKLFFGSGTQLSVL.

This clone was counted only a few times. The chain recombines TRBV10-1 with TRBJ2-2; D gene ambiguous. Germline CDR1 is WNHNN and CDR2 is SYGVQD (reference sequence). This CDR3 comprises 13 residues. Trimming left V 0 bases short and J 6 bases short, with 5 bases between. The CDR3 protein is CASSESRAGELFF. The CDR3 DNA is TGCGCCAGCAGTGAGTCTAGGGCCGGGGAGCTGTTTTTT.